This TCR beta chain was identified in a study of blood T cells in healthy people across ages. The length of the CDR3 is 14 residues. Germline assignment: CDR1 SGHTA and CDR2 FQGNSA. The use of a sample-barcoded 5' primer and a J-beta primer mix characterized a second PCR of about 7 to 12 cycles. Each CDR3 protein is one row after TCRdb ran MiXCR on the 5' RACE reads. The repertoire holds approximately 800,000 distinct CDR3 sequences, with roughly 50% as singletons. The sequencing sample was made of blood. This chain links TRBV7-2 with TRBJ2-4; TRBD2 matches 12 bases. The DNA end is more similar to TRBJ2-7, so the J call may be wrong. This receptor was taken from a young man in good health. The CDR3 DNA reads as TGTGCCAGCAGCTCAATACTAGCGGGAGGCGAGCAGTACTTC. Residues: CASSSILAGGEQYF.